This entry lists 26 T cell receptor beta chains sequenced from one sample in a study of blood T cell repertoires in COVID-19 (dated by TCRdb to about 2020). The method was the immunoSEQ multiplex PCR assay. This immuneACCESS table, as held by TCRdb, lists in-frame sequences with V and J called but not all clones. Of the missing ones, under half trace to an unresolved V gene in checked studies; the others have no known cause. This sample comprises about 260,000 clones, about 90% of them detected only once. Roughly 4.3% of the sample comes from the top ten. Sequenced: PBMCs or T cells enriched from blood (not recorded which). The receptors come from a woman in her 30s with acute COVID-19.

V is TRBV27 and J is TRBJ2-7; no definite D call. V lost 3 bases and J 2 bases, leaving 8 bases between the germline ends. There are 13 residues in the CDR3. Germline V CDR1 and CDR2: MNHEY, SMNVEV (reference sequence). CDR3 residues: CASSFGQAYEQYF. The CDR3 DNA reads as TGTGCCAGCAGTTTCGGTCAGGCCTACGAGCAGTACTTC.

The J gene is TRBJ1-1, the V gene TRBV4-1; the match to TRBD1 covers 8 bases. With 4 bases clipped from V and 6 bases from J, the junction kept 10 bases outside the gene matches. The germline gives CDR1 MGHRA, CDR2 YSYEKL. The CDR3 is made up of 15 amino acids. Written as DNA, the CDR3 is TGCGCCAGCAGCCCACGCGGGGGACAGGAAGCTGAAGCTTTCTTT. Translation: CASSPRGGQEAEAFF.

This sequence joins TRBV28 and TRBJ2-2, with D perhaps TRBD2 (5 bases). Germline V CDR1 and CDR2: MDHEN, SYDVKM. V was clipped by 11 bases and J by 4 bases, with 17 bases between them. CDR3 size: 14 residues. The CDR3 sequence: CAGEDSRGTGELFF. Here the CDR3 DNA reads TGTGCCGGTGAGGACTCCCGGGGCACCGGGGAGCTGTTTTTT.

This rearrangement joins TRBV5-1 to TRBJ2-1, with D unclear. CDR1 SGHRS and CDR2 YFSETQ come from the germline V gene. The CDR3 is made up of 14 amino acids. Trimming left V 4 bases short and J 0 bases short, with 8 bases between. CDR3 sequence reads: CASSVLSSYNEQFF. As DNA, the CDR3 is TGCGCCAGCAGCGTCCTGAGCTCCTACAATGAGCAGTTCTTC.

Concerning this clone: This sample includes further DNA sequences coding for the same CDR3. The J gene is TRBJ2-2, the V gene TRBV24-1, with TRBD1 identical over 7 bases. Germline CDR1 is KGHDR and CDR2 is SFDVKD. This CDR3 is built from 16 residues. The V segment lost 0 bases and the J segment 0 bases; nucleotides outside the gene matches: 0. The CDR3 reads CATSDLDRANTGELFF. DNA for the CDR3: TGTGCCACCAGTGATTTGGACAGGGCGAACACCGGGGAGCTGTTTTTT.

The rearrangement uses TRBV5-6 and TRBJ1-5; 7 bases match TRBD1. From germline, CDR1 is SGHDT and CDR2 YYEEEE. The length of the CDR3 is 16 residues. V lost 1 base and J lost 0; bases outside the gene matches: 4. The CDR3 DNA reads TGTGCCAGCAGCTTGACTGGACAGGTTAGCAATCAGCCCCAGCATTTT. This translates into CASSLTGQVSNQPQHF.

The gene calls are TRBV5-1 and TRBJ2-1; TRBD2 aligns across 11 bases. V shed 5 bases and J 4 bases; nucleotides not matched to a gene: 5. There are 15 residues in the CDR3. CDR1 SGHRS and CDR2 YFSETQ come from the germline V gene. The CDR3 is CASRRSGGDYNEQFF. The DNA for the CDR3 is TGCGCCAGCAGACGTAGCGGGGGGGATTACAATGAGCAGTTCTTC.

The chain is built from TRBV11-2 and TRBJ1-1; D possibly corresponds to TRBD1 (6 bases). CDR1 is SGHAT, CDR2 FQNNGV, per germline. The germline V and J ends were trimmed by 5 bases and 5 bases, with 21 bases remaining between them. CDR3 length: 16 residues. The CDR3 reads CASSPLDRDRTTEAFF. The CDR3 region has the DNA TGTGCCAGCAGCCCACTGGATAGAGACAGGACTACTGAAGCTTTCTTT.

This clone was recorded only once. The gene calls are TRBV2 and TRBJ2-1; weak D call: TRBD1 (6 bases). Germline CDR1 is SNHLY and CDR2 is FYNNEI. CDR3 length: 17 amino acids. V was shortened by 1 base and J by 3 bases, with 16 bases between the two germline ends. The CDR3 here is CASSEVQGENNYNEQFF. CDR3 nucleotide sequence: TGTGCCAGCAGTGAAGTACAGGGTGAAAATAACTACAATGAGCAGTTCTTC.

The CDR3: CASRTVRVLNEQYF. The CDR3 nucleotides are TGTGCCAGCAGGACAGTCCGGGTGCTGAATGAGCAGTACTTC. The rearrangement uses TRBV28 and TRBJ2-7; the D gene is possibly TRBD1 (5 bases). This CDR3 region has 14 residues. Germline V gene data show CDR1 as MDHEN and CDR2 as SYDVKM. V was pared by 6 bases and J by 7 bases, with 19 bases between.

The sample holds one count of this clone. The chain carries TRBV4-1 and TRBJ2-1, with 8 nucleotides matching TRBD1. The CDR3 covers 16 residues. V was pared by 0 bases and J by 7 bases, with 8 bases of the junction left unmatched. CDR1 is MGHRA, CDR2 YSYEKL, per germline. The chain's CDR3 is CASSQDHATGENEQFF. Written as DNA, the CDR3 is TGCGCCAGCAGCCAAGATCACGCGACAGGGGAAAATGAGCAGTTCTTC.

The chain is built from TRBV14 and TRBJ2-7; D is possibly TRBD2 (6 bases). This CDR3 comprises 15 residues. Germline values: CDR1 SGHDN, CDR2 FVKESK. V was cut by 4 bases and J by 4 bases, with 17 bases left in between. The chain's CDR3 is CASSPTSLLGYEQYF. The CDR3 bases are TGTGCCAGCAGCCCTACTAGCTTACTCGGGTACGAGCAGTACTTC.

This clone was picked up a small number of times. Other DNA sequences from this sample encode an identical CDR3 as well. The genes are TRBV9 and TRBJ2-7; the D is unclear. V was shortened by 0 bases and J by 0 bases, with 7 bases between the two germline ends. Germline V lookup: CDR1 SGDLS, CDR2 YYNGEE. This CDR3 spans 14 amino acids. The CDR3: CASSVGGSSYEQYF. The DNA for the CDR3 is TGTGCCAGCAGCGTAGGCGGTAGCTCCTACGAGCAGTACTTC.

The rearrangement joins TRBV5-1 to TRBJ2-5; TRBD1 might be the D (7 bases). The CDR3 loop spans 13 amino acids. CDR1 and CDR2 from the germline V gene are SGHRS and YFSETQ. V gave up 4 bases and J gave up 8 bases, with 15 bases separating them. The CDR3 coding sequence is TGCGCCAGCAGCGGCGGGACAGCGGAAACCCAGTACTTC. Translation gives CASSGGTAETQYF.

V and J are TRBV27 and TRBJ2-3; D is unresolved. CDR1 is MNHEY and CDR2 is SMNVEV in the germline V gene (reference sequence). The CDR3 is made up of 18 amino acids. The germline V and J ends were trimmed by 2 bases and 2 bases, with 20 bases remaining between them. CDR3 coding DNA: TGTGCCAGCAGTTTAAAATTTGTGGCTGTTTTATACACAGATACGCAGTATTTT. It yields the protein CASSLKFVAVLYTDTQYF.

J is TRBJ2-3 and V is TRBV28; D call uncertain. This CDR3 contains 12 residues. V lost 9 bases to trimming and J lost 4 bases, with 11 bases between them. Germline V gives CDR1 MDHEN, CDR2 SYDVKM. The CDR3: CASTQSADTQYF. DNA of the CDR3: TGTGCCAGTACGCAAAGCGCAGATACGCAGTATTTT.

V and J are TRBV19 and TRBJ2-3, with TRBD2 matching over 13 bases. The V gene's germline CDR1 is LNHDA and CDR2 SQIVND (reference sequence). The V and J ends lost 5 bases and 4 bases, in that order; junction bases with no gene match: 9. The CDR3 loop spans 17 amino acids. CDR3 bases: TGTGCCAGTAGTCATCGACTAGCGGGAGGCCACCCAGATACGCAGTATTTT. This encodes CASSHRLAGGHPDTQYF.

In this sample, this clone turned up once. The chain combines TRBV7-9 with TRBJ2-1, with a tentative D call TRBD2 (6 bases). Germline CDR1 is SEHNR and CDR2 is FQNEAQ (reference sequence). Trimming pared 1 base from V and 1 base from J, leaving 11 bases between. The CDR3 length is 16 residues. The CDR3 DNA follows: TGTGCCAGCAGCTTAGAGTGGGAGGCGTCCTACAATGAGCAGTTCTTC. It codes for CASSLEWEASYNEQFF.

This chain connects TRBV29-1 to TRBJ1-2; 12 bases fit TRBD1. The CDR3 totals 15 residues. The V and J ends lost 5 bases and 7 bases, in that order; junction bases with no gene match: 11. Germline values: CDR1 SQVTM, CDR2 ANQGSEA. The CDR3 loop reads CSVIPGTGGPLGYTF. The CDR3 DNA reads TGCAGCGTTATACCCGGGACAGGGGGCCCACTTGGCTACACCTTC. Combining the CDR3 with reference TRBV29-1 and TRBJ1-2 gives the whole variable domain SAVISQKPSRDICQRGTSLTIQCQVDSQVTMMFWYRQQPGQSLTLIATANQGSEATYESGFVIDKFPISRPNLTFSTLTVSNMSPEDSSIYLCSVIPGTGGPLGYTFGSGTRLTVV.

The chain carries TRBV18 and TRBJ2-7; 7 bases map to TRBD1. V lost 2 bases and J lost 1; bases outside the gene matches: 5. The CDR3 has 15 amino acids. Germline CDR1 and CDR2: KGHSH and LQKENI. CDR3 protein: CASSPSGTVSYEQYF. The CDR3 DNA reads as TGTGCCAGCTCACCATCAGGGACAGTTTCCTACGAGCAGTACTTC.

The rearrangement joins TRBV24-1 to TRBJ2-7; D might be TRBD2 (5 bases). Trimming cost V 11 bases and J 0 bases, with 34 bases left between them. CDR3 length equals 20 residues. Germline V gene data show CDR1 as KGHDR and CDR2 as SFDVKD. The CDR3 DNA is TGTGCCAAAGTATGCCAAGCGAGGGTAGGGCATTCCATCTCCTCCTACGAGCAGTACTTC. This codes for CAKVCQARVGHSISSYEQYF.

This sequence joins TRBV5-1 and TRBJ2-7, with 7 bases aligning to TRBD1. V was pared by 0 bases and J by 3 bases, with 9 bases of the junction left unmatched. In germline, CDR1 is SGHRS, CDR2 YFSETQ. The CDR3 runs 16 residues. The CDR3 DNA reads as TGCGCCAGCAGCTTGGCCCCTGGACAGGATCTCTACGAGCAGTACTTC. It translates to CASSLAPGQDLYEQYF.

This chain links TRBV3-1 (or the pseudogene TRBV3-2) with TRBJ1-4; 9 bases are shared with TRBD1. Per the germline V gene, CDR1 is LGHDT and CDR2 is YNNKEL (reference sequence). The CDR3 totals 16 residues. Unmatched junction bases numbered 17, after V lost 4 bases and J lost 14 bases. CDR3 DNA sequence: TGTGCCAGCAGCCTCTCCGTGGGACAGGGTTTAGTTTGGCTGTTTTTT. Its protein is CASSLSVGQGLVWLFF.

This chain links TRBV28 with TRBJ2-1, with 7 bases identical to TRBD1. J lost 7 bases, V lost 2 bases, and 8 bases had no gene match. In germline, CDR1 is MDHEN, CDR2 SYDVKM. This CDR3 is 15 amino acids long. For the CDR3, the DNA is TGTGCCAGCAGTTTAACAGGGGTACGGACGAATGAGCAGTTCTTC. Protein product: CASSLTGVRTNEQFF.

The rearrangement joins TRBV7-2 to TRBJ1-5, with 8 bases aligning to TRBD1. V trimming: 4 bases; J trimming: 2 bases; junction bases outside the gene matches: 4. CDR3 length: 15 amino acids. Per the germline V gene, CDR1 is SGHTA and CDR2 is FQGNSA. In nucleotides, the CDR3 is TGTGCCAGCAGCTCGGACAGGGCGGGCAATCAGCCCCAGCATTTT. It translates to CASSSDRAGNQPQHF.

This chain joins TRBV30 and TRBJ2-1; D is possibly TRBD2 (6 bases). Trimming shortened V by 8 bases and J by 0 bases, and 14 bases separated the two germline ends. The CDR3 loop spans 14 amino acids. Germline V CDR1 and CDR2: GTSNPN, SVGIG (reference sequence). The CDR3 region has the DNA TGTGCCCTTTTGGCGGGATCCTCCTACAATGAGCAGTTCTTC. This encodes CALLAGSSYNEQFF.